This T cell receptor (beta chain) was retrieved from a study of response to subunit inactivated influenza vaccine. General study results and limits: With each seasonal influenza vaccination, the authors suggested, few new T cells are recruited.

Concerning this clonotype: As yet, its antigen is unknown.

Trimming shortened V by 2 bases and J by 4 bases, and 11 bases separated the two germline ends. The CDR3 consists of 14 residues. Per germline, CDR1 MDHEN and CDR2 SYDVKM. TCRdb reprocessed the RT-PCR reads with MiXCR, giving one entry per CDR3 protein. This table has hundreds of thousands of distinct CDR3 sequences, 9.5% to 12% appearing once. The sequencing used PBMCs from blood, collected 35 to 45 days after vaccination. This clonotype was obtained from a man aged 50 to 59 who received an inactivated influenza vaccine. The chain has TRBV28 and TRBJ1-2, with D unclear. In DNA form, the CDR3 reads TGTGCCAGCAGTTTAAGGGCCGGGTTCTATGGCTACACCTTC. Translation: CASSLRAGFYGYTF.